This T cell receptor (beta chain) appears in the sequencing data of a study of blood T cell repertoires in COVID-19. This clone showed up just once. This CDR3 has 17 residues. Germline V gene data show CDR1 as LGHNA and CDR2 as YSLEER. V was clipped by 0 bases and J by 0 bases, with 9 bases between them. Sequencing used immunoSEQ multiplex PCR; TCRdb keeps in-frame clones, though not all of them. Counted here are 30,000 to 40,000 clones, 88% occurring once; the ten biggest clones make up roughly an eighth. The clonotype originates from a human donor with active COVID-19. The donor label of this sample is uncertain. V is TRBV4-3 and J is TRBJ2-6; no clear D gene. The material sequenced was peripheral blood. This CDR3 reads CASSQDSPLSGANVLTF. The CDR3, as DNA: TGCGCCAGCAGCCAAGACAGTCCGCTCTCTGGGGCCAACGTCCTGACTTTC.